Presented here are 18 T cell receptor beta chains from one specimen sequenced in a study of T cell repertoires in cytomegalovirus infection. MiXCR, run by TCRdb on the reads, gives a single entry per CDR3 protein. The sample contains approximately 120,000 distinct CDR3 sequences, 30% to 40% of which appear only once. Their specific antigens are unknown. The sample consisted of CD8+ T cells from cultured PBMCs, taken from culture after CMV antigen stimulation. Source of these receptors: a human donor in good health (CMV status not recorded). Some clones in this sample may be carry-over from other donors' samples.

There are a few counts of this clonotype. The chain has TRBV6-2 or TRBV6-3 and TRBJ1-1; D uncertain. V was clipped by 1 base and J by 1 base, with 7 bases between them. The CDR3 runs 14 residues. Per the germline V gene, CDR1 is MNHEY and CDR2 is SVGEGT. CDR3 sequence (DNA): TGTGCCAGCAGTTACTGGCCAGGGAACACTGAAGCTTTCTTT. It encodes CASSYWPGNTEAFF.

This clonotype was recorded at least ten times. The chain is built from TRBV20-1 and TRBJ2-7, with 11 bases that match TRBD1. The CDR3 consists of 13 residues. The V segment lost 6 bases and the J segment 5 bases; nucleotides outside the gene matches: 6. The germline CDR1 and CDR2 sequences are DFQATT and SNEGSKA (reference sequence). CDR3 in DNA: TGCAGTGCGAAGGGACAGGGGGATCACGAGCAGTACTTC. Residues: CSAKGQGDHEQYF.

V and J are TRBV6-5 and TRBJ2-1, with D possibly being TRBD1 (5 bases). Germline values: CDR1 MNHEY, CDR2 SVGAGI. There are 15 residues in the CDR3. V lost 6 bases, J lost 4 bases, and 16 bases lay in between. The CDR3 here is CASSHVTDFYNEQFF. The CDR3 DNA reads as TGTGCCAGCAGCCATGTGACAGATTTTTACAATGAGCAGTTCTTC.

The chain links TRBV4-1 to TRBJ1-2; the D is unclear. Trimming stripped 1 base from V and 0 bases from J, with 12 bases between. CDR3 length: 16 amino acids. CDR1 and CDR2 (germline): MGHRA, YSYEKL. The CDR3 nucleotides read TGCGCCAGCAGCCAAGTAAAGGCAGCGACTAACTATGGCTACACCTTC. Protein sequence: CASSQVKAATNYGYTF.

The genes are TRBV7-6 and TRBJ2-1; TRBD2 agrees at 11 bases. The CDR3 length is 17 residues. The trim removed 2 bases at V and 9 bases at J, leaving 12 bases unmatched. The V gene's germline CDR1 is SGHVS and CDR2 FNYEAQ. In nucleotides, the CDR3 is TGTGCCAGCAGCTTACCCATTAGCGGGGGGGCTACCGGTGAGCAGTTCTTC. Translation: CASSLPISGGATGEQFF. The full variable domain, with the rest looked up from reference TRBV7-6 and TRBJ2-1, is GAGVSQSPRYKVTKRGQDVALRCDPISGHVSLYWYRQALGQGPEFLTYFNYEAQQDKSGLPNDRFSAERPEGSISTLTIQRTEQRDSAMYRCASSLPISGGATGEQFFGPGTRLTVL.

The chain carries TRBV19 and TRBJ1-2, with D possibly matching TRBD1 (6 bases). Deletions cut 3 bases from V and 8 bases from J, with 10 bases between. Germline V gene data show CDR1 as LNHDA and CDR2 as SQIVND (reference sequence). The CDR3 covers 12 residues. CDR3 nucleotide sequence: TGTGCCAGTAGTATGGGACAATACGGCTACACCTTC. Protein product: CASSMGQYGYTF.

V and J are TRBV12-3 or TRBV12-4 and TRBJ1-1; D gene uncertain. This CDR3 is 13 amino acids long. The V and J ends lost 6 bases and 4 bases respectively, with 12 bases between them. CDR3 region: CASSPGPTTEAFF. In nucleotides, the CDR3 is TGTGCCAGCAGCCCCGGTCCAACCACTGAAGCTTTCTTT.

The gene calls are TRBV6-2 or TRBV6-3 and TRBJ2-5, with D possibly called TRBD1 or TRBD2 (5 bases each). V gave up 2 bases and J gave up 0 bases, with 16 bases separating them. This CDR3 is 17 amino acids long. CDR1 and CDR2 from the germline V gene are MNHEY and SVGEGT. The DNA for the CDR3 is TGTGCCAGCAGTTACAACGAGCGGCAGGGCGACCAAGAGACCCAGTACTTC. It yields the protein CASSYNERQGDQETQYF.

This clonotype showed up just a few times. The rearrangement links TRBV28 to TRBJ1-5; D is ambiguous. Looked up from germline, CDR1 is MDHEN and CDR2 is SYDVKM. This CDR3 is built from 19 residues. Trimming took off 3 bases at V and 0 bases at J, with 21 bases between the two ends. DNA of the CDR3: TGTGCCAGCAGTTTCTTTTCCGGCGGCGGGGTATATAGCAATCAGCCCCAGCATTTT. Residues: CASSFFSGGGVYSNQPQHF.

The chain's CDR3 is CASSYSSGEPDTQYF. In nucleotides, the CDR3 is TGTGCCAGCAGTTACTCTTCGGGGGAACCAGATACGCAGTATTTT. The rearrangement links TRBV6-8 to TRBJ2-3, with a tentative D call TRBD2 (6 bases). Germline-derived CDR1 and CDR2 are MNHGY and SAAAGT. Trimming removed 0 bases from V and 4 bases from J, with 11 bases in between. This CDR3 has 15 amino acids.

This clonotype has a count of ten or more. J is TRBJ2-1 and V is TRBV27; maybe TRBD2 (6 bases). V lost 3 bases and J lost 5, with 8 bases in between. CDR1 and CDR2 from the germline V gene are MNHEY and SMNVEV (reference sequence). The CDR3 has 13 amino acids. CDR3 amino acids: CASSFAGNNEQFF. For the CDR3, the DNA is TGTGCCAGCAGTTTTGCGGGAAACAATGAGCAGTTCTTC.

There are a few counts of this clonotype. The chain employs TRBV20-1 and TRBJ1-1; D not resolved. CDR3 size: 15 residues. V lost 0 bases, J lost 4 bases, and 15 bases lay in between. Germline loops: CDR1 DFQATT, CDR2 SNEGSKA (reference sequence). CDR3 region: CSARDLRTVATEAFF. The CDR3 DNA follows: TGCAGTGCTAGAGATCTCCGTACTGTCGCCACTGAAGCTTTCTTT.

V usage is TRBV6-1 and J usage is TRBJ2-3; D ambiguous. The V gene lost 1 base and the J gene lost 0 bases, with 8 bases spanning the gap. CDR1 and CDR2 (germline): MNHNS, SASEGT. The CDR3 is made up of 15 amino acids. CDR3 protein: CASSEVGLSTDTQYF. CDR3 bases: TGTGCCAGCAGTGAAGTGGGGTTGAGCACAGATACGCAGTATTTT.

This clonotype has more than one count but fewer than ten. This chain connects TRBV6-1 to TRBJ2-7; 9 bases map to TRBD1. The V segment lost 2 bases and the J segment 1 base; nucleotides outside the gene matches: 9. The germline V gene has CDR1 MNHNS and CDR2 SASEGT. CDR3 length: 17 amino acids. CDR3 protein: CASSEWVTGQGSYEQYF. The DNA for the CDR3 is TGTGCCAGCAGTGAATGGGTCACTGGACAGGGGTCCTACGAGCAGTACTTC.

This clonotype was recorded many times. This chain connects TRBV7-9 to TRBJ1-2; D possibly corresponds to TRBD1 (5 bases). V was cut by 3 bases and J by 5 bases, with 16 bases left in between. From germline, CDR1 is SEHNR and CDR2 FQNEAQ (reference sequence). The CDR3 extends over 15 amino acids. Here the CDR3 DNA reads TGTGCCAGCAGCTTTGGGACTGAGGCAACGTATGGCTACACCTTC. Translating gives CASSFGTEATYGYTF.

The chain joins TRBV20-1 to TRBJ2-4; the D gene is possibly TRBD2 (6 bases). Trimming left V 1 base short and J 5 bases short, with 18 bases between. The V gene's germline CDR1 is DFQATT and CDR2 SNEGSKA (reference sequence). CDR3 length: 16 amino acids. The CDR3 here is CSARGWRANAQNIQYF. CDR3 nucleotides: TGCAGTGCTAGAGGTTGGAGGGCGAATGCTCAAAACATTCAGTACTTC.

This clonotype occurred a few times. The chain carries TRBV6-2 or TRBV6-3 and TRBJ1-6; no clear D. V lost 4 bases, J lost 9 bases, and 4 bases lay in between. The CDR3 covers 11 residues. Germline CDR1 MNHEY, CDR2 SVGEGT. This CDR3 reads CASSSLSPLHF. CDR3 DNA sequence: TGTGCCAGCAGTTCTCTTTCACCCCTCCACTTT.

The chain uses TRBV10-3 and TRBJ1-1; the D is unclear. Germline V lookup: CDR1 ENHRY, CDR2 SYGVKD. V was clipped by 1 base and J by 1 base, with 7 bases between them. The CDR3 has 14 residues. The CDR3 nucleotides are TGTGCCATCAGTGAGTTCACGGGGAACACTGAAGCTTTCTTT. Amino acid sequence: CAISEFTGNTEAFF.